The 6 T cell receptor beta chains given below trace back to one sample, sequenced in a study of shared clonotypes between healthy human individuals. This table comes from immunoSEQ multiplex PCR, and its TCRdb copy is limited to in-frame clones, with some not included. The table shows roughly 2.5 million clones, with over 85% occurring only once. The sample was naive CD4+ T cells sorted from blood. The subset is: CD45RA+ positively selected. Every receptor here comes from a man aged 18 to 29 in good health.

The genes are TRBV6-6 and TRBJ2-1; D not certain. CDR3 length equals 15 residues. Trimming stripped 0 bases from V and 7 bases from J, with 13 bases between. Germline V lookup: CDR1 MNHNY, CDR2 SVGAGI (reference sequence). CDR3 sequence reads: CASSYSGPMDNEQFF. CDR3 nucleotide sequence: TGTGCCAGCAGTTACTCTGGGCCGATGGATAATGAGCAGTTCTTC.

The CDR3 region has the DNA TGTGCCAGCAACAGACAGGGGGCGCTTTTTAATGAAAAACTGTTTTTT. Translating it yields CASNRQGALFNEKLFF. The chain couples TRBV2 to TRBJ1-4; 10 bases fit TRBD1. The germline V gene encodes CDR1 SNHLY and CDR2 FYNNEI. This CDR3 spans 16 amino acids. Trimming at V came to 7 bases and at J to 4 bases, leaving 9 bases not matched to a gene. Full variable domain (missing parts from reference TRBV2 and TRBJ1-4): EPEVTQTPSHQVTQMGQEVILRCVPISNHLYFYWYRQILGQKVEFLVSFYNNEISEKSEIFDDQFSVERPDGSNFTLKIRSTKLEDSAMYFCASNRQGALFNEKLFFGSGTQLSVL.

V usage is TRBV11-2 and J usage is TRBJ2-3; D assignment may be TRBD1 or TRBD2 (7 bases each). V was clipped by 2 bases and J by 6 bases, with 18 bases between them. In germline, CDR1 is SGHAT, CDR2 FQNNGV. The length of the CDR3 is 16 residues. The CDR3: CASSLNGRGRGDTQYF. The CDR3 DNA sequence: TGTGCCAGCAGCTTAAATGGGAGGGGGCGAGGGGATACGCAGTATTTT.

V and J are TRBV18 and TRBJ2-7; D gene unclear. Germline V CDR1 and CDR2: KGHSH, LQKENI. The V end lost 5 bases, the J end lost 9 bases, and 17 bases lay between the germline ends. This CDR3 is 13 amino acids long. In DNA form, the CDR3 reads TGTGCCAGCTCATCTTGGAGAGGTCTGGGGCAGTACTTC. Translated, it gives CASSSWRGLGQYF.

The chain has TRBV7-2 and TRBJ2-7; weak D call: TRBD2 (5 bases). The CDR3 extends over 14 amino acids. V was pared by 2 bases and J by 4 bases, with 12 bases between. Germline values: CDR1 SGHTA, CDR2 FQGNSA. The CDR3 region has the DNA TGTGCCAGCAGCTTAAGCGGACCTCTATACGAGCAGTACTTC. This encodes CASSLSGPLYEQYF.

The V gene is TRBV4-1, the J gene TRBJ1-4; 9 bases align to TRBD1. Germline V gives CDR1 MGHRA, CDR2 YSYEKL. This CDR3 is 15 amino acids long. V lost 1 base, J lost 7 bases, and 4 bases stayed unmatched. As DNA, the CDR3 is TGCGCCAGCAGCCAAGCCGGGACAGGGTCTGAAAAACTGTTTTTT. Translation: CASSQAGTGSEKLFF.